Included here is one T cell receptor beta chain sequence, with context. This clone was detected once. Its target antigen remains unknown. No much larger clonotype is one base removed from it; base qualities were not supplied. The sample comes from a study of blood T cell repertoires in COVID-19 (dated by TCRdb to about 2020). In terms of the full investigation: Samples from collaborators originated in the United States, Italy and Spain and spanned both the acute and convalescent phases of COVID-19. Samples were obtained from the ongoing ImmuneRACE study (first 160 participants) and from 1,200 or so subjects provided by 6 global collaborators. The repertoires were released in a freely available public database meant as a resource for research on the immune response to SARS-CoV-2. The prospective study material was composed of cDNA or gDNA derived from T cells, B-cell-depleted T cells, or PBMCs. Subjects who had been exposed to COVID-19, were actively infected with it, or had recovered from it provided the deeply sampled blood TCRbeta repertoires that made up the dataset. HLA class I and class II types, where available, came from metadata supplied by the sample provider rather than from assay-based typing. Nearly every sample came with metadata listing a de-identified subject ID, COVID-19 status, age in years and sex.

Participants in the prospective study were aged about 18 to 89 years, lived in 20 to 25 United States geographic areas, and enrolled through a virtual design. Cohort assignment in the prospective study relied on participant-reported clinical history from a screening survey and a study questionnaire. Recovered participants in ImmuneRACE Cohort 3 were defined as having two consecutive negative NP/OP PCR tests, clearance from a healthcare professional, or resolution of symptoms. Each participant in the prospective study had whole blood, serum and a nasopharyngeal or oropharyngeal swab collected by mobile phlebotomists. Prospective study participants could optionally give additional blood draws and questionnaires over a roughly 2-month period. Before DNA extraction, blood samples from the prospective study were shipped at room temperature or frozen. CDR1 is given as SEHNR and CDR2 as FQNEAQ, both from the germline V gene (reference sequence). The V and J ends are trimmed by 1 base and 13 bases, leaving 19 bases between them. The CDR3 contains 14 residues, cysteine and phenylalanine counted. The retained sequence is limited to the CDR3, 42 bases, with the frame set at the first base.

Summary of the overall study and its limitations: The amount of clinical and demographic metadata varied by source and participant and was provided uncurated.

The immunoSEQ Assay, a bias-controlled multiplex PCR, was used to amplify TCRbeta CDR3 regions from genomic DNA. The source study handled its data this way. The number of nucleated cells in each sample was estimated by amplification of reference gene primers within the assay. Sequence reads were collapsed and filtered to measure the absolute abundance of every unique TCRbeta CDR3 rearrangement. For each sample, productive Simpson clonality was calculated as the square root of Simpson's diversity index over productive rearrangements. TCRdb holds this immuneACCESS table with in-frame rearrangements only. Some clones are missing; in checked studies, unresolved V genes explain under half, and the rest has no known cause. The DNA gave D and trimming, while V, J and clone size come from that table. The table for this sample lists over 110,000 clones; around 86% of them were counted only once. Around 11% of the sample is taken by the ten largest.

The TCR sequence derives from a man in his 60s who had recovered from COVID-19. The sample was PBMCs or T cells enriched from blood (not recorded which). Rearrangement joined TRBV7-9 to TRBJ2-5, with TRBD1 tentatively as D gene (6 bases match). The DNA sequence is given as TGTGCCAGCAGCTTAGTCGCCCTTGGCAGGGGAAGGTACTTC. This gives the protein CASSLVALGRGRYF. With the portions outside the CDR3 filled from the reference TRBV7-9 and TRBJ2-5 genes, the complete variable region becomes DTGVSQNPRHKITKRGQNVTFRCDPISEHNRLYWYRQTLGQGPEFLTYFQNEAQLEKSRLLSDRFSAERPKGSFSTLEIQRTEQGDSAMYLCASSLVALGRGRYFGPGTRLLVL.